This T cell receptor beta chain emerged from a study of blood T cell repertoires in COVID-19. Study-wide background: T cells, B-cell-depleted T cells, or PBMCs supplied cDNA or gDNA.

TCRdb's table, derived via immunoSEQ multiplex PCR, lists solely in-frame clones and lacks some. The table includes 200,000 to 250,000 clones, 65% to 85% detected once. The sequence was collected from a woman aged 40 to 50 who had recovered from COVID-19. Sequenced input: PBMCs or T cells enriched from blood (not recorded which).

The DNA for the CDR3 is TGTGCCAGCAGCTTGACAGGGGGCGTGAACACTGAAGCTTTCTTT. It codes for CASSLTGGVNTEAFF. This chain connects TRBV5-5 to TRBJ1-1; 9 nucleotides match TRBD1. Germline V gene data show CDR1 as SGHKS and CDR2 as YYEKEE (reference sequence). The CDR3 covers 15 residues. V was pared by 1 base and J by 0 bases, with 1 base of the junction left unmatched.